These 20 T cell receptor beta chains came from one sample sequenced in a study of cytomegalovirus exposure and HLA in healthy donors. The protocol was immunoSEQ multiplex PCR, while the TCRdb copy is restricted to in-frame clones and leaves out a portion. The sample has approximately 160,000 clones, about 90% seen once. Sequences were obtained from PBMCs. The receptors were sampled from a man between 18 and 35 years old in good health and CMV-seropositive.

A single count supports this clone. V usage is TRBV18 and J usage is TRBJ2-7; D is unresolved. Germline V gene sequence: CDR1 KGHSH, CDR2 LQKENI. The CDR3 has 15 amino acids. Trimming removed 0 bases at V and 2 bases at J, with 11 bases between. DNA of the CDR3: TGTGCCAGCTCACCACCGACCGGGTCCCCCTACGAGCAGTACTTC. Its translation is CASSPPTGSPYEQYF.

The count of this clone is one. The rearrangement uses TRBV10-3 and TRBJ1-2; 7 positions match TRBD1. Germline V gives CDR1 ENHRY, CDR2 SYGVKD. Trimming removed 10 bases from V and 4 bases from J; junction bases left unmatched: 12. The CDR3 runs 14 residues. DNA for the CDR3: TGTGCCACCTTGGACAGGCCCCTCCTCTATGGCTACACCTTC. Translation: CATLDRPLLYGYTF.

The rearrangement joins TRBV4-2 to TRBJ2-2; D not certain. The CDR3 is 15 residues long. Deletions cut 5 bases from V and 2 bases from J, with 12 bases between. The germline CDR1 and CDR2 sequences are LGHNA and YNFKEQ. In DNA, the CDR3 is TGTGCCAGCAGCTCCACGGTTTTAAACACCGGGGAGCTGTTTTTT. Translation: CASSSTVLNTGELFF.

The chain employs TRBV6-5 and TRBJ2-7; D perhaps matches TRBD2 (6 bases). Trimming removed 5 bases at V and 0 bases at J, with 14 bases between. Germline-derived CDR1 and CDR2 are MNHEY and SVGAGI. The CDR3 is 15 amino acids. As DNA, the CDR3 is TGTGCCAGCAGTGCCTTCGGGACTTCCTCCTACGAGCAGTACTTC. Translated: CASSAFGTSSYEQYF.

The chain joins TRBV6-6 to TRBJ2-3; TRBD2 matches 7 bases. Germline V CDR1 and CDR2: MNHNY, SVGAGI (reference sequence). V dropped 6 bases and J dropped 5; count of bases not matched to a gene: 8. This CDR3 comprises 14 residues. Here the CDR3 DNA reads TGTGCCAGCAGCCCACGGACTAGTCAAGATACGCAGTATTTT. Residues: CASSPRTSQDTQYF.

The V gene is TRBV18, the J gene TRBJ2-7, with 8 bases fitting TRBD1. V was clipped by 2 bases and J by 5 bases; unmatched bases: 8. This CDR3 region has 15 residues. CDR1 and CDR2 (germline): KGHSH, LQKENI. CDR3 sequence reads: CASSPNSGQGNEQYF. The CDR3 bases are TGTGCCAGCTCACCAAACTCCGGACAGGGTAACGAGCAGTACTTC. The entire variable domain, with the rest obtained from reference TRBV18 and TRBJ2-7, is as follows: NAGVMQNPRHLVRRRGQEARLRCSPMKGHSHVYWYRQLPEEGLKFMVYLQKENIIDESGMPKERFSAEFPKEGPSILRIQQVVRGDSAAYFCASSPNSGQGNEQYFGPGTRLTVT.

This chain connects TRBV21-1 to TRBJ2-7; the D call of TRBD2 is as the table states it, not checked on the DNA. TRBV21-1 is classified as a pseudogene. This CDR3 contains 15 residues. The CDR3 DNA is TGTGCCAGCAGCAAAGATACTAGCGGGAGTTACGAGCAGTACTTC. Its protein is CASSKDTSGSYEQYF.

V is TRBV9 and J is TRBJ1-4; 7 bases fit TRBD1. This CDR3 contains 15 residues. Germline V gene sequence: CDR1 SGDLS, CDR2 YYNGEE. The ends lost 4 bases at V and 5 bases at J; junction bases unmatched: 8. The CDR3 nucleotides read TGTGCCAGCAGCCCAGGGGACAGATCAAATGAAAAACTGTTTTTT. Its translation is CASSPGDRSNEKLFF. Looking up the rest from reference TRBV9 and TRBJ1-4 gives the full variable domain: DSGVTQTPKHLITATGQRVTLRCSPRSGDLSVYWYQQSLDQGLQFLIQYYNGEERAKGNILERFSAQQFPDLHSELNLSSLELGDSALYFCASSPGDRSNEKLFFGSGTQLSVL.

The V and J genes are TRBV4-2 and TRBJ2-1; 8 nucleotides line up with TRBD2. CDR1 and CDR2 from the germline V gene are LGHNA and YNFKEQ. This CDR3 is built from 16 residues. Trimming removed 0 bases from V and 7 bases from J; junction bases left unmatched: 8. The DNA of the CDR3 is TGTGCCAGCAGCCAAGATCCAGCGGGAGTAGGGAATGAGCAGTTCTTC. Protein: CASSQDPAGVGNEQFF.

V and J are TRBV6-1 and TRBJ1-5; D perhaps matches TRBD1 (5 bases). The germline CDR1 and CDR2 sequences are MNHNS and SASEGT. V shed 0 bases and J shed 6 bases, with 12 bases lying between them. This CDR3 contains 15 residues. The CDR3 here is CASSEASGIGQPQHF. The CDR3 DNA reads TGTGCCAGCAGTGAAGCGTCAGGGATCGGTCAGCCCCAGCATTTT.

The chain combines TRBV19 with TRBJ2-2; D is possibly TRBD2 (5 bases). This CDR3 has 14 amino acids. The germline V and J ends were trimmed by 3 bases and 4 bases, with 9 bases remaining between them. Germline V gene lookup returns CDR1 LNHDA and CDR2 SQIVND (reference sequence). The DNA for the CDR3 is TGTGCCAGTAGTATGAGGGAGCGCACCGGGGAGCTGTTTTTT. It is translated as CASSMRERTGELFF.

The rearrangement links TRBV6-5 to TRBJ2-5; D possibly corresponds to TRBD2 (6 bases). V dropped 2 bases and J dropped 7 bases, with 17 bases sitting between them. Germline CDR1 is MNHEY and CDR2 is SVGAGI. The CDR3 length is 15 residues. CDR3 amino acids: CASSYGGGVPGTQYF. The CDR3 region has the DNA TGTGCCAGCAGTTACGGTGGCGGGGTCCCGGGGACCCAGTACTTC.

The chain employs TRBV13 and TRBJ2-3; 11 bases align to TRBD2. This CDR3 is 15 amino acids long. Germline-derived CDR1 and CDR2 are PRHDT and FYEKMQ (reference sequence). Trimming removed 6 bases from V and 4 bases from J; junction bases left unmatched: 6. The DNA for the CDR3 is TGTGCCAGCAGGATAGCGGGAGGGCCTGCAGATACGCAGTATTTT. It translates to CASRIAGGPADTQYF.

The J gene is TRBJ1-5, the V gene TRBV6-1; possible D gene TRBD1, 5 bases. V gave up 5 bases and J gave up 1 base, with 9 bases separating them. Germline V CDR1 and CDR2: MNHNS, SASEGT. The CDR3 loop spans 14 amino acids. CDR3 sequence (DNA): TGTGCCAGCAGTTCCCGACAGAGCAATCAGCCCCAGCATTTT. This translates into CASSSRQSNQPQHF.

V is TRBV29-1 and J is TRBJ2-7; 8 nucleotides align to TRBD1. J gave up 2 bases and V 7 bases, and 1 base lay outside the gene matches. CDR3 size: 11 residues. CDR1 and CDR2 (germline): SQVTM, ANQGSEA. The CDR3 sequence: CSATGAYEQYF. Written as DNA, the CDR3 is TGCAGCGCGACAGGGGCCTACGAGCAGTACTTC.

The chain carries TRBV27 and TRBJ2-7; 7 nucleotides line up with TRBD1. This CDR3 has 14 amino acids. Germline V lookup: CDR1 MNHEY, CDR2 SMNVEV (reference sequence). V was pared by 6 bases and J by 1 base, with 6 bases of the junction left unmatched. The CDR3 DNA reads as TGTGCCAGCAGAATCATGACAGGGTCCTACGAGCAGTACTTC. Its protein product is CASRIMTGSYEQYF.

This chain joins TRBV5-4 and TRBJ2-5; unclear D gene. Trimming cost V 4 bases and J 2 bases, with 12 bases left between them. Germline values: CDR1 SGHNT, CDR2 YYREEE (reference sequence). This CDR3 comprises 14 residues. The CDR3 DNA reads as TGTGCCAGCAGCCAAGACCTAGAACAAGAGACCCAGTACTTC. This codes for CASSQDLEQETQYF. Filled out from reference TRBV5-4 and TRBJ2-5, the complete variable domain reads ETGVTQSPTHLIKTRGQQVTLRCSSQSGHNTVSWYQQALGQGPQFIFQYYREEENGRGNFPPRFSGLQFPNYSSELNVNALELDDSALYLCASSQDLEQETQYFGPGTRLLVL.

The chain has TRBV7-6 and TRBJ1-1, with D possibly being TRBD1 (5 bases). The germline V gene has CDR1 SGHVS and CDR2 FNYEAQ. CDR3 size: 15 residues. Trimming removed 2 bases at V and 9 bases at J, with 19 bases between. The CDR3 loop reads CASSLMTDQVWQAFF. CDR3 nucleotide sequence: TGTGCCAGCAGCTTAATGACAGATCAGGTATGGCAAGCTTTCTTT.

The chain has TRBV30 and TRBJ1-5; D might be TRBD1 (5 bases). The CDR3 loop spans 13 amino acids. V was pared by 2 bases and J by 6 bases, with 11 bases between. Germline values: CDR1 GTSNPN, CDR2 SVGIG (reference sequence). CDR3 sequence: CAWSQQDGQPQHF. The DNA for the CDR3 is TGTGCCTGGAGTCAACAGGACGGTCAGCCCCAGCATTTT.

The chain joins TRBV21-1 to TRBJ1-2. TRBV21-1 is a documented pseudogene. The CDR3 extends over 14 amino acids. The CDR3 nucleotides are TGTGCCAGCAGCAAAGAGAGGGGGGGCTGTGGCTACACCTTC. This codes for CASSKERGGCGYTF.